The 29 T cell receptor beta chains below come from one sample, sequenced in a study of spatial heterogeneity in lung cancer. Time point meaning: blood at routine non-recurrence follow-up after resection. TCRdb processed the 5' RACE reads anew with MiXCR; each CDR3 protein has one entry. This sample has some 36,000 distinct CDR3 sequences; about 7.6% occur once, and the top ten carry 9.4%. This specimen consisted of PBMCs, obtained at follow-up. The source is a male donor with early-stage non-small cell lung cancer.

This clonotype was seen many times. CDR3 protein: CASSQEGQGAEQYF. The CDR3 DNA is TGTGCCAGCAGCCAAGAGGGACAGGGGGCCGAGCAGTACTTC. The chain employs TRBV3-1 and TRBJ2-7; 12 positions match TRBD1. The CDR3 has 14 residues. The J segment lost 6 bases and the V segment lost 0 bases, leaving 0 bases of the junction unmatched. Germline V CDR1 and CDR2: LGHDT, YNNKEL (reference sequence).

This clonotype was counted ten times or more. A read error may produce the germline difference seen at one junction end. The chain uses TRBV5-1 and TRBJ2-7, with D unclear. Germline V gene sequence: CDR1 SGHRS, CDR2 YFSETQ. The length of the CDR3 is 12 residues. The CDR3 reads CASSLYSHEQYF. In nucleotides, the CDR3 is TGTGCCAGCAGCTTGTACAGCCACGAGCAGTACTTC.

About this clonotype: A read error may explain this, as a much larger clone is one base away. This chain uses TRBV12-3 or TRBV12-4 with TRBJ2-3; the D gene is possibly TRBD1 (6 bases). The CDR3 is made up of 14 amino acids. The chain's CDR3 is CASTLTGVTDTRYF. The CDR3 nucleotides read TGTGCCAGCACGCTGACAGGAGTCACAGATACGCGGTATTTT.

This clonotype occurred many times. This sequence joins TRBV5-1 and TRBJ2-1, with D perhaps matching TRBD1 (5 bases). The CDR3 runs to 12 residues. V was clipped by 0 bases and J by 10 bases, with 8 bases between them. The germline V gene encodes CDR1 SGHRS and CDR2 YFSETQ. The CDR3 reads CASSLVQGEQFF. The CDR3 coding sequence is TGCGCCAGCAGCTTGGTTCAGGGCGAGCAGTTCTTC. The complete variable domain, with remaining parts taken from reference TRBV5-1 and TRBJ2-1, reads KAGVTQTPRYLIKTRGQQVTLSCSPISGHRSVSWYQQTPGQGLQFLFEYFSETQRNKGNFPGRFSGRQFSNSRSEMNVSTLELGDSALYLCASSLVQGEQFFGPGTRLTVL.

As for this clonotype: A much larger clone lies a single base off, so this may be a read error. This rearrangement joins TRBV5-6 to TRBJ2-1; D is unclear. This CDR3 is built from 12 residues. Germline assignment: CDR1 SGHDT and CDR2 YYEEEE. In DNA, the CDR3 is TGTGCCAGCAGCTTTTCAAACAATGAGCAGATCTTC. It encodes CASSFSNNEQIF.

This clonotype was found many times. The chain employs TRBV25-1 and TRBJ1-3; D is unresolved. V lost 1 base and J lost 3, with 16 bases in between. CDR1 MGHDK and CDR2 SYGVNS come from the germline V gene. The CDR3 is made up of 17 amino acids. The CDR3 coding sequence is TGTGCCAGCAGTGAATTGGGCCAGGCGAGTAGTGGAAACACCATATATTTT. Translation: CASSELGQASSGNTIYF. Together with reference TRBV25-1 and TRBJ1-3, the CDR3 gives the full variable domain: EADIYQTPRYLVIGTGKKITLECSQTMGHDKMYWYQQDPGMELHLIHYSYGVNSTEKGDLSSESTVSRIRTEHFPLTLESARPSHTSQYLCASSELGQASSGNTIYFGEGSWLTVV.

This clonotype has at least ten counts. The chain employs TRBV7-9 and TRBJ1-4, with TRBD1 matching 8 bases. The CDR3 consists of 16 residues. The germline CDR1 and CDR2 sequences are SEHNR and FQNEAQ (reference sequence). After removal of 5 bases from V and 5 bases from J, the junction contained 10 bases not matched to a gene. The CDR3 protein is CASSPTGQGVNEKLFF. The DNA for the CDR3 is TGTGCCAGCAGCCCGACAGGACAGGGCGTAAATGAAAAACTGTTTTTT.

On this clonotype: The junction and the germline gene differ at one end; a read error may be behind it. V gene TRBV3-1 combines with J gene TRBJ2-7; no clear D gene. The CDR3 sequence is 14 residues long. Germline V gene data show CDR1 as LGHDT and CDR2 as YNNKEL (reference sequence). The CDR3, as DNA: TGTGCCGGCAGCCAAGGTACGGTATCTTACGAGCAGTACTTC. It is translated as CAGSQGTVSYEQYF.

In the case of this clonotype: This could be a read error, since a much larger clone is one nucleotide away. The chain is built from TRBV20-1 and TRBJ2-3; 7 bases agree with TRBD2. V shed 6 bases, J shed 4 bases, and the junction held 10 bases outside the gene matches. This CDR3 comprises 14 residues. Looked up from germline, CDR1 is DFQATT and CDR2 is SNEGSKA (reference sequence). In nucleotides, the CDR3 is TGCAGTGCCCCAGGGAGGGAGCGGCCAGATACGCAGTATTTT. This translates into CSAPGRERPDTQYF.

This clonotype was seen many times. V gene TRBV20-1 combines with J gene TRBJ2-3, with D unresolved. V was shortened by 5 bases and J by 1 base, with 19 bases between the two germline ends. Germline V gene data show CDR1 as DFQATT and CDR2 as SNEGSKA (reference sequence). There are 16 residues in the CDR3. The CDR3 DNA is TGCAGTGCTCAGTCCCGATTTGAAACTGGCACAGATACGCAGTATTTT. Translation gives CSAQSRFETGTDTQYF.

This clonotype was seen ten or more times. This rearrangement joins TRBV19 to TRBJ2-3; D may be TRBD1 (6 bases). V was shortened by 1 base and J by 4 bases, with 15 bases between the two germline ends. Germline values: CDR1 LNHDA, CDR2 SQIVND (reference sequence). CDR3 size: 16 residues. CDR3: CASSIGRGGRADTQYF. The CDR3 DNA follows: TGTGCCAGTAGTATAGGAAGAGGGGGTAGAGCAGATACGCAGTATTTT.

The chain uses TRBV4-3 and TRBJ2-5; 9 nucleotides align to TRBD2. The CDR3 has 15 residues. Trimming at V came to 0 bases and at J to 4 bases, leaving 3 bases not matched to a gene. Germline V CDR1 and CDR2: LGHNA, YSLEER. CDR3 in amino acids: CASSQDVSGGETQYF. The CDR3 nucleotides are TGCGCCAGCAGCCAAGATGTTAGCGGGGGAGAGACCCAGTACTTC.

This clonotype showed up many times. V and J are TRBV11-2 and TRBJ2-2; D is unclear. V dropped 2 bases and J dropped 6 bases, with 10 bases sitting between them. Per the germline V gene, CDR1 is SGHAT and CDR2 is FQNNGV. This CDR3 region has 14 residues. The CDR3 DNA is TGTGCCAGCAGCTTAAGGACCTGGGCCGGGGAGCTGTTTTTT. This translates into CASSLRTWAGELFF.

In its sample, this clonotype was seen many times. This chain uses TRBV3-1 with TRBJ2-5; D is uncertain. Trimming left V 2 bases short and J 2 bases short, with 3 bases between. Per the germline V gene, CDR1 is LGHDT and CDR2 is YNNKEL (reference sequence). This CDR3 is 12 amino acids long. The CDR3: CASSQRQETQYF. The CDR3 DNA follows: TGTGCCAGCAGCCAAAGACAAGAGACCCAGTACTTC.

This clonotype was seen ten or more times. This chain links TRBV6-6 with TRBJ1-1; 8 nucleotides align to TRBD1. Per germline, CDR1 MNHNY and CDR2 SVGAGI (reference sequence). J lost 0 bases, V lost 6 bases, and 9 bases had no gene match. This CDR3 is 16 amino acids long. The CDR3 is CASRKGQVGLNTEAFF. DNA of the CDR3: TGTGCCAGCAGGAAGGGACAGGTGGGACTGAACACTGAAGCTTTCTTT.

This clonotype was detected many times. V usage is TRBV6-1 and J usage is TRBJ1-1, with D perhaps matching TRBD1 (5 bases). This CDR3 comprises 14 residues. V was shortened by 4 bases and J by 0 bases, with 9 bases between the two germline ends. Germline V gives CDR1 MNHNS, CDR2 SASEGT. CDR3 loop: CASSAPGMNTEAFF. The CDR3 coding sequence is TGTGCCAGCAGTGCCCCAGGGATGAACACTGAAGCTTTCTTT.

This clonotype was recorded a few times. The chain is built from TRBV6-1 and TRBJ1-4; tentative D call: TRBD1 (5 bases). Trimming shortened V by 6 bases and J by 8 bases, and 19 bases separated the two germline ends. CDR3 size: 15 residues. The V gene's germline CDR1 is MNHNS and CDR2 SASEGT. The CDR3 DNA reads TGTGCCAGCAGGACAGCGGGAAGTGAGTTGGAAAAACTGTTTTTT. Residues: CASRTAGSELEKLFF.

This clonotype has a count of ten or more. The chain joins TRBV9 to TRBJ2-1; D is tentatively TRBD1 or TRBD2 (5 bases each). The CDR3 extends over 14 amino acids. Germline V gene data show CDR1 as SGDLS and CDR2 as YYNGEE. V lost 0 bases to trimming and J lost 9 bases, with 13 bases between them. The CDR3 nucleotides read TGTGCCAGCAGCGTAGCTTACAGAGGGACTGAGCAGTTCTTC. It translates to CASSVAYRGTEQFF.

The sample holds many counts of this clonotype. The V gene is TRBV7-9, the J gene TRBJ1-4, with D maybe TRBD1 (5 bases). The CDR3 covers 16 residues. V lost 3 bases and J lost 4, with 15 bases in between. Germline V gene sequence: CDR1 SEHNR, CDR2 FQNEAQ (reference sequence). The DNA of the CDR3 is TGTGCCAGCAGCTTGCTCGGGAGGGGAGGTAATGAAAAACTGTTTTTT. Protein product: CASSLLGRGGNEKLFF.

This clonotype was seen at least ten times. The rearrangement joins TRBV6-5 to TRBJ2-7; unclear D gene. The ends were cut back, 7 bases at V and 5 bases at J, with 21 bases in the middle. Germline CDR1 is MNHEY and CDR2 is SVGAGI. The CDR3 runs 15 residues. DNA of the CDR3: TGTGCCAGCACCCCACCCGGTTTCGAGGTCCACGAGCAGTACTTC. It codes for CASTPPGFEVHEQYF.

With respect to this clonotype: Being one base from a much bigger clone, this may be a read error. The V and J genes are TRBV6-6 and TRBJ2-7, with D perhaps matching TRBD2 (7 bases). CDR1 MNHNY and CDR2 SVGAGI come from the germline V gene (reference sequence). V lost 5 bases, J lost 5 bases, and 16 bases lay in between. The CDR3 extends over 14 amino acids. The CDR3 DNA is TGTGCCAGCAGTGTTAGGGGGGGCGGCGACGAGCAGTACTTC. It is translated as CASSVRGGGDEQYF.

This clonotype was counted ten times or more. V and J are TRBV29-1 and TRBJ1-2; D unresolved. The CDR3 extends over 14 amino acids. The V and J ends lost 6 bases and 6 bases respectively, with 20 bases between them. Germline V CDR1 and CDR2: SQVTM, ANQGSEA. Written as DNA, the CDR3 is TGCAGCGTCGATAAATCAACCGTCGGGCATGGCTACACCTTC. It translates to CSVDKSTVGHGYTF. Full variable domain (remainder filled in from reference TRBV29-1 and TRBJ1-2): SAVISQKPSRDICQRGTSLTIQCQVDSQVTMMFWYRQQPGQSLTLIATANQGSEATYESGFVIDKFPISRPNLTFSTLTVSNMSPEDSSIYLCSVDKSTVGHGYTFGSGTRLTVV.

This clonotype was seen many times. The chain combines TRBV7-6 with TRBJ1-1, with TRBD1 matching over 7 bases. The V gene's germline CDR1 is SGHVS and CDR2 FNYEAQ. The CDR3 totals 18 residues. J was trimmed by 0 bases and V by 2 bases; bases with no gene match: 12. This CDR3 is CASSLTINTGVMNTEAFF. CDR3 coding DNA: TGTGCCAGCAGCTTAACAATTAATACAGGGGTAATGAACACTGAAGCTTTCTTT.

This clonotype was counted ten times or more. The chain combines TRBV7-9 with TRBJ2-3; 14 nucleotides align to TRBD2. Germline values: CDR1 SEHNR, CDR2 FQNEAQ (reference sequence). V lost 1 base to trimming and J lost 0 bases; unmatched junction nucleotides: 3. The length of the CDR3 is 18 residues. CDR3 in amino acids: CASSLERTSGGSTDTQYF. In nucleotides, the CDR3 is TGTGCCAGCAGCTTAGAGAGGACTAGCGGGGGGAGCACAGATACGCAGTATTTT.

The rearrangement links TRBV7-6 to TRBJ2-7; the D gene could be TRBD1 or TRBD2 (5 bases each). CDR3 length equals 14 residues. The germline V gene encodes CDR1 SGHVS and CDR2 FNYEAQ. V was trimmed by 1 base and J by 6 bases, leaving 13 bases between them. The CDR3 protein is CASSLDPGSGEQYF. CDR3 DNA: TGTGCCAGCAGCTTAGATCCAGGGAGCGGCGAGCAGTACTTC. The variable domain in full, with the rest retrieved from reference TRBV7-6 and TRBJ2-7, is GAGVSQSPRYKVTKRGQDVALRCDPISGHVSLYWYRQALGQGPEFLTYFNYEAQQDKSGLPNDRFSAERPEGSISTLTIQRTEQRDSAMYRCASSLDPGSGEQYFGPGTRLTVT.

This clonotype was found many times. The rearrangement joins TRBV6-5 to TRBJ2-7, with D possibly called TRBD1 or TRBD2 (5 bases each). The CDR3 length is 15 residues. Looked up from germline, CDR1 is MNHEY and CDR2 is SVGAGI. With 3 bases removed from V and 6 bases from J, the gap between germline ends came to 18 bases. In nucleotides, the CDR3 is TGTGCCAGCAGTTATACCGGGACGTCAAAACGCGAGCAGTACTTC. This translates into CASSYTGTSKREQYF.

This clonotype was seen repeatedly, ten times or more. This rearrangement joins TRBV2 to TRBJ2-1; D is possibly TRBD2 (7 bases). CDR1 is SNHLY, CDR2 FYNNEI, per germline. The CDR3 covers 15 residues. Trimming took off 1 base at V and 8 bases at J, with 15 bases between the two ends. The CDR3 spells CASSEVGGLADEQFF. CDR3 coding DNA: TGTGCCAGCAGTGAAGTCGGGGGGCTAGCGGATGAGCAGTTCTTC.

As concerns this clonotype: A much larger clone differs from this one at a single base, so this may be a read error. Here the CDR3 omits its conserved ending phenylalanine or tryptophan, so a read error is the likely source. The rearrangement uses TRBV20-1 and TRBJ2-3, with D possibly called TRBD1 or TRBD2 (5 bases each). CDR1 is DFQATT, CDR2 SNEGSKA, per germline (reference sequence). The CDR3 sequence is 12 residues long. V gave up 3 bases and J gave up 3 bases, with 7 bases separating them. Here the CDR3 DNA reads TGCAGTGCTAGCGGGGCAACAGATACGCAGTATATT. The encoded protein is CSASGATDTQYI.

This clonotype has just a few counts. The V gene is TRBV25-1, the J gene TRBJ2-2, with D unclear. The V gene's germline CDR1 is MGHDK and CDR2 SYGVNS. This CDR3 is built from 12 residues. V was trimmed by 6 bases and J by 7 bases, leaving 9 bases between them. This CDR3 is CASSRKSGELFF. The CDR3, as DNA: TGTGCCAGCAGCCGAAAAAGCGGGGAGCTGTTTTTT. The full variable domain, completed using reference TRBV25-1 and TRBJ2-2, is EADIYQTPRYLVIGTGKKITLECSQTMGHDKMYWYQQDPGMELHLIHYSYGVNSTEKGDLSSESTVSRIRTEHFPLTLESARPSHTSQYLCASSRKSGELFFGEGSRLTVL.